This T cell receptor (beta chain) was recovered during a study of blood T cell repertoires in COVID-19. About the study: The United States, Italy and Spain were the sources of the acute and convalescent COVID-19 samples.

Measured with immunoSEQ multiplex PCR; TCRdb has only the in-frame clones, and not every one. The repertoire holds nearly 250,000 clones, about 89% seen once, with approximately 1.5% in the top ten. Between the trimmed V and J ends, which lost 5 bases and 7 bases, there was a span of 11 bases. The germline V gene has CDR1 LGHNA and CDR2 YNFKEQ. This CDR3 spans 12 amino acids. V gene TRBV4-2 combines with J gene TRBJ1-2; possibly TRBD1 for D (6 bases). The receptor was derived from an older woman who had recovered from COVID-19. Sequenced: peripheral blood. Written as DNA, the CDR3 is TGTGCCAGCAGCTCCAGGGGATTTGGCTACACCTTC. This translates into CASSSRGFGYTF.